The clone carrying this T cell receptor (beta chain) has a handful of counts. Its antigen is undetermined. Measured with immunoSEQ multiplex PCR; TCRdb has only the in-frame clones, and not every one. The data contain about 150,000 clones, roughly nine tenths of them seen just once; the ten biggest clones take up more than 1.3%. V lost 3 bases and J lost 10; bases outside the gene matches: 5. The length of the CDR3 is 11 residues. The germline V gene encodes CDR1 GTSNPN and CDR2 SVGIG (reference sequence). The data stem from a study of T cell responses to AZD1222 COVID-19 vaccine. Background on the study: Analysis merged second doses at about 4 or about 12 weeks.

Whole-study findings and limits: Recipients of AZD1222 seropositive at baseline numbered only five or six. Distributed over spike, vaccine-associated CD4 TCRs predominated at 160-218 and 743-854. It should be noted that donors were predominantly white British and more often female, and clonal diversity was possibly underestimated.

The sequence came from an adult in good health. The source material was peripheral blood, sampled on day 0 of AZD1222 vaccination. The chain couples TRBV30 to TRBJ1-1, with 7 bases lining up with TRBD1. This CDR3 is CAWSQGGGAFF. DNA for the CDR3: TGTGCCTGGAGCCAGGGGGGGGGAGCTTTCTTT. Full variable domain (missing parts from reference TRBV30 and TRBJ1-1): SQTIHQWPATLVQPVGSPLSLECTVEGTSNPNLYWYRQAAGRGLQLLFYSVGIGQISSEVPQNLSASRPQDRQFILSSKKLLLSDSGFYLCAWSQGGGAFFGQGTRLTVV.